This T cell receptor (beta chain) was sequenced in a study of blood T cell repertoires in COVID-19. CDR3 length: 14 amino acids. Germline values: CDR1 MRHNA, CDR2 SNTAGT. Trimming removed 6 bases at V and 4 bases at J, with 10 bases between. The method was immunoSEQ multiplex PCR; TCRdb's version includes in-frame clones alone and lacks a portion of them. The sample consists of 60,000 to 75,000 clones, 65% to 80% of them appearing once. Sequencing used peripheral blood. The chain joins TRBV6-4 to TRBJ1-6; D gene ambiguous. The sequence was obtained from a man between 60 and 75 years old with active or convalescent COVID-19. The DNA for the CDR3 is TGTGCCAGCAGAGCGGGAGTGTATAATTCACCCCTCCACTTT. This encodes CASRAGVYNSPLHF.